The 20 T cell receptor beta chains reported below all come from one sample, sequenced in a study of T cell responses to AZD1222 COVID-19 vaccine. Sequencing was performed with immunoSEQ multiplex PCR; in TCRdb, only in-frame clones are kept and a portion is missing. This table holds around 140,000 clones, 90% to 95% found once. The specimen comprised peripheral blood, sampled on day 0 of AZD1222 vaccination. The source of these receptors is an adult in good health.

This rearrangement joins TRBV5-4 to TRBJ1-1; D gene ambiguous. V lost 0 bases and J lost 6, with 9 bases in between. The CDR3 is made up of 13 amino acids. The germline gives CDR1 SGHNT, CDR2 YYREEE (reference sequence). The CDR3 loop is CASSLAGNPEAFF. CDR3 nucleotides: TGTGCCAGCAGCTTGGCTGGGAATCCTGAAGCTTTCTTT. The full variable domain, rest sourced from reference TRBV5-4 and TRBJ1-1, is ETGVTQSPTHLIKTRGQQVTLRCSSQSGHNTVSWYQQALGQGPQFIFQYYREEENGRGNFPPRFSGLQFPNYSSELNVNALELDDSALYLCASSLAGNPEAFFGQGTRLTVV.

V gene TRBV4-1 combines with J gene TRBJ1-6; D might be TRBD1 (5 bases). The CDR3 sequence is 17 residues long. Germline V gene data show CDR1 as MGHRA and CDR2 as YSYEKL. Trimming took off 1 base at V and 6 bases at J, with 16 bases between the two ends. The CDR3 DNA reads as TGCGCCAGCAGCCAAGGGTTAAGGGACTTGGGTAATTCACCCCTCCACTTT. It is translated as CASSQGLRDLGNSPLHF.

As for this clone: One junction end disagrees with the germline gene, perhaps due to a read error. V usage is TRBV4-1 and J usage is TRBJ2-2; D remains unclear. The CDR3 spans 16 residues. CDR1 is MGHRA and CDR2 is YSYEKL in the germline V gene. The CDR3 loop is CARSQLPGRYTGELFF. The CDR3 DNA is TGCGCCCGCAGCCAACTCCCTGGACGGTACACCGGGGAGCTGTTTTTT.

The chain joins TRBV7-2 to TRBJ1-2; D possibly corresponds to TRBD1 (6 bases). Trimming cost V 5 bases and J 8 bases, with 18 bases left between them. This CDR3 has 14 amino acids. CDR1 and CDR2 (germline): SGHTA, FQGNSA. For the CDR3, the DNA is TGTGCCAGCAGCCATGAAGGGGGGCGCGAAGGCTACACCTTC. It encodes CASSHEGGREGYTF.

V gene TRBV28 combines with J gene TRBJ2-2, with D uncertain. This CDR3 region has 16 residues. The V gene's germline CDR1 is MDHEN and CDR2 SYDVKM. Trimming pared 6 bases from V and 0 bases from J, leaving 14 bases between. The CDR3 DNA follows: TGTGCCAGCAGCCCCCGCAGAGTAACGAACACCGGGGAGCTGTTTTTT. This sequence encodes CASSPRRVTNTGELFF.

The CDR3, as DNA: TGTGCCAGCAGGGACCCAGGGACAAGTTCTAACTATGGCTACACCTTC. Protein sequence: CASRDPGTSSNYGYTF. V and J are TRBV7-2 and TRBJ1-2; a possible D gene is TRBD1 (6 bases). V was shortened by 6 bases and J by 0 bases, with 17 bases between the two germline ends. The germline V gene has CDR1 SGHTA and CDR2 FQGNSA. The CDR3 is 16 amino acids.

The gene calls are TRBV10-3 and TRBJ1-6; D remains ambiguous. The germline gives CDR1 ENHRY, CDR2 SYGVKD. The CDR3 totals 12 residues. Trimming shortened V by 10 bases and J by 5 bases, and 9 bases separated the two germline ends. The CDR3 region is CATRRDNSPLHF. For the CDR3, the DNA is TGTGCCACACGGCGAGATAATTCACCCCTCCACTTT.

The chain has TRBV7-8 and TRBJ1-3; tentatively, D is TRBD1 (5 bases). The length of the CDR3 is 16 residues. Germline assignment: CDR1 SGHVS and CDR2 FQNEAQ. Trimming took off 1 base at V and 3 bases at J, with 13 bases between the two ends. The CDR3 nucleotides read TGTGCCAGCAGCTTAGGGGGACCCCGGCATGGAAACACCATATATTTT. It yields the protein CASSLGGPRHGNTIYF.

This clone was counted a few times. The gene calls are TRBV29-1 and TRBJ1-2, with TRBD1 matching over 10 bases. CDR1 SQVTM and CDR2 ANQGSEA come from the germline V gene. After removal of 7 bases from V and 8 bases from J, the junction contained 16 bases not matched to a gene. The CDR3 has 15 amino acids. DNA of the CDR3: TGCAGCGCAGCTTCACCGGGACAGGGGTCTATGGGCTACACCTTC. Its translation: CSAASPGQGSMGYTF.

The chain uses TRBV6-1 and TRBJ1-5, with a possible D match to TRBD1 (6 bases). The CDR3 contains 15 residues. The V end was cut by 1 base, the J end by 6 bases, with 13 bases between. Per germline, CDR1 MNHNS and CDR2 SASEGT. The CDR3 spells CASSEGPGVPQPQHF. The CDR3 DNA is TGTGCCAGCAGTGAAGGCCCAGGGGTCCCTCAGCCCCAGCATTTT.

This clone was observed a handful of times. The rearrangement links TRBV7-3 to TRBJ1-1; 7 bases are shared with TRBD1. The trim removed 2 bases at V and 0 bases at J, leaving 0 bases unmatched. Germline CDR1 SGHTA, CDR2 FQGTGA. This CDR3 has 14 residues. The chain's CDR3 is CASSLGTVNTEAFF. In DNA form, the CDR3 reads TGTGCCAGCAGCTTAGGGACAGTGAACACTGAAGCTTTCTTT.

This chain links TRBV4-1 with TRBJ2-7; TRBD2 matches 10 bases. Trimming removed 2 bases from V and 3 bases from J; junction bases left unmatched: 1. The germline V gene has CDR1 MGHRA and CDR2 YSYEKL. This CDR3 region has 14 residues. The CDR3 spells CASSQTSGDYEQYF. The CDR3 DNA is TGCGCCAGCAGCCAAACTAGCGGGGACTACGAGCAGTACTTC.

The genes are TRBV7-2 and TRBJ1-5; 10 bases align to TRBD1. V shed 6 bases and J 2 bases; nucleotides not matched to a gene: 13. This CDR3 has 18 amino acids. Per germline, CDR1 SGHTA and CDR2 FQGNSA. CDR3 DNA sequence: TGTGCCAGCAGTTCTAAATCGGACAGGGGGTATCGCAATCAGCCCCAGCATTTT. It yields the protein CASSSKSDRGYRNQPQHF.

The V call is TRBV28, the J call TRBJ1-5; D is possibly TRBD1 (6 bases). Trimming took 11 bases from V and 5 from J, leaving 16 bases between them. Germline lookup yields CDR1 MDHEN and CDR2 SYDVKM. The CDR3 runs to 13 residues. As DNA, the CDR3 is TGTGCCGTCATTGGACAGCTGGATCAGCCCCAGCATTTT. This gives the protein CAVIGQLDQPQHF.

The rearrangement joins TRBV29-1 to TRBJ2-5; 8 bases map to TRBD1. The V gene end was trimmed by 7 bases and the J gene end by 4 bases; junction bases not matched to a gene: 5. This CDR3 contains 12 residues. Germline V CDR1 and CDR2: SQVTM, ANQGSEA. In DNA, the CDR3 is TGCAGCGCCCTGACAGGGGTAGAGACCCAGTACTTC. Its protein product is CSALTGVETQYF.

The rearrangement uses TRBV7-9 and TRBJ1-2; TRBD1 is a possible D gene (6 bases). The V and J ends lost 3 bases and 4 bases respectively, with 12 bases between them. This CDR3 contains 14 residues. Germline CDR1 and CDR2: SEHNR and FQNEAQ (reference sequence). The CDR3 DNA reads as TGTGCCAGCAGCTTCAGGTCGGGGGCCTATGGCTACACCTTC. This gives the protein CASSFRSGAYGYTF.

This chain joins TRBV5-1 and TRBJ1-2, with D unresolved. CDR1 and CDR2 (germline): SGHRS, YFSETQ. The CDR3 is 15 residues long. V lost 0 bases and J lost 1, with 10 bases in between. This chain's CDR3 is CASSLAVNSNYGYTF. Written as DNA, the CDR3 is TGCGCCAGCAGCTTGGCTGTCAATAGTAACTATGGCTACACCTTC.

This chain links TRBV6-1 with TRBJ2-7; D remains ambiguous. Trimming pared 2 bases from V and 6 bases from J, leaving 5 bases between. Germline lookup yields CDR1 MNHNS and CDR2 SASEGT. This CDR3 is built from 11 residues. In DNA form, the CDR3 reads TGTGCCAGCAGTGAATTCGGCGAGCAGTACTTC. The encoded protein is CASSEFGEQYF.

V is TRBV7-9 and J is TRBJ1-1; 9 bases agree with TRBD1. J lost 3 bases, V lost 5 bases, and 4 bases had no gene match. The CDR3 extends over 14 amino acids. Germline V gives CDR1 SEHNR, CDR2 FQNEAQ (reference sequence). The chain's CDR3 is CASSRDRVDTEAFF. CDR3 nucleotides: TGTGCCAGCAGCCGGGACAGGGTAGACACTGAAGCTTTCTTT.

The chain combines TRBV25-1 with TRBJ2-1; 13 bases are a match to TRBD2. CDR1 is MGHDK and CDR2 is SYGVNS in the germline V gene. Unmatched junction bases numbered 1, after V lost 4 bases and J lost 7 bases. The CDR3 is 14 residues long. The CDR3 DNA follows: TGTGCCAGCAGTGTGGGACTAGCGGGGAATGAGCAGTTCTTC. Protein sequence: CASSVGLAGNEQFF.